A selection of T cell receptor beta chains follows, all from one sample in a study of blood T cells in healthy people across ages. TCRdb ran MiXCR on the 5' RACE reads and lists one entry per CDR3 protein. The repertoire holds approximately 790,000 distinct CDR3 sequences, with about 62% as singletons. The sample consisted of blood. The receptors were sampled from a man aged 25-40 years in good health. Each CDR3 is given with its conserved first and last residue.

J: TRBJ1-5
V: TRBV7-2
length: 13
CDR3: CASSLGVEQPQHF

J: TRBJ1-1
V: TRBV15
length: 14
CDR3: CATSRDGTAVEAFF

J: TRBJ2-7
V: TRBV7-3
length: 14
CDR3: CASSAGHLTYEQYF

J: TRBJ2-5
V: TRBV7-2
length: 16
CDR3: CASSLATSGGQETQYF

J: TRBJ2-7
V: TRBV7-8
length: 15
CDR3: CASSSRTSGLREQYF

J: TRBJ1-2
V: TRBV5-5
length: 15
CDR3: CASSLVGGAGYGYTF

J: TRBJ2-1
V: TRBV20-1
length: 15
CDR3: CSARDYSGGVLEQFF

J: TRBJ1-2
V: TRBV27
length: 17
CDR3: CASSLRQGSALNYGYTF

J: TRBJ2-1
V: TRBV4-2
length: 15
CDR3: CASSPGLADYNEQFF

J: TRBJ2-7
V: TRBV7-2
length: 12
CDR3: CASSWTAYEQYF

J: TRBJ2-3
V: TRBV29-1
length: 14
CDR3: CSVASGGPSDTQYF

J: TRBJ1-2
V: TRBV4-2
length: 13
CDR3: CASSQERALGYTF

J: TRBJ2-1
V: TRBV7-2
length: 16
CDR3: CASSLVAGGPVPEQFF

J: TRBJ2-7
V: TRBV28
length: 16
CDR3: CASSIKGLAGTYEQYF

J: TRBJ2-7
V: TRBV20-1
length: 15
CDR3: CSARTSGGQFYEQYF

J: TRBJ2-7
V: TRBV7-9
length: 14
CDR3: CASSVMRDSGEQYF

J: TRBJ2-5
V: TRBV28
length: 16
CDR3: CASKSPGTSREETQYF

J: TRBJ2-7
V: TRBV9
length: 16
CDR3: CASSRRGDSIIYEQYF

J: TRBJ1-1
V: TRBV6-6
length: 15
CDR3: CASSYANFMNTEAFF

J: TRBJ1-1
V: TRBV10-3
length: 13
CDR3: CAIGKQGNTEAFF

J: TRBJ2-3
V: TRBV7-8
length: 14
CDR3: CASSFTGLTDTQYF

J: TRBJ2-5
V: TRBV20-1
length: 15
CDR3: CSAAAVWSSGKTQYF

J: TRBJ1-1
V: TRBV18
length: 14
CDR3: CASSPSEGGTEAFF

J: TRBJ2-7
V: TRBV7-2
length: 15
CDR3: CASSQGGEGAYEQYF

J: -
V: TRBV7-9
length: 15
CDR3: CASSSRQGLSYEQYF

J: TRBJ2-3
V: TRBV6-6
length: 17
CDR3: CASSYSRETASTDTQYF

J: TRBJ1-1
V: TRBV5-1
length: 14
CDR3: CASSYGYSNTEAFF